This passage covers 7 T cell receptor beta chains from one sample sequenced in a study of blood T cell repertoires in COVID-19 (dated by TCRdb to the early 2020s). The library was built by means of the immunoSEQ multiplex PCR assay. What TCRdb holds here is the immuneACCESS table cut down to in-frame rearrangements. Part of the clones is not present; checked against another copy, under half of the missing clones reflect an unresolved V gene, and the others are unexplained. Counted in this sample were some 430,000 clones; about nine tenths of them appeared once. About 0.57% of the sample comes from the top ten. Sequencing used PBMCs or T cells enriched from blood (not recorded which). These receptors were obtained from a man in his late teens or twenties who had recovered from COVID-19.

The V gene is TRBV5-1, the J gene TRBJ2-7, with unresolved D. Germline CDR1 SGHRS, CDR2 YFSETQ. Trimming stripped 0 bases from V and 2 bases from J, with 6 bases between. This CDR3 is built from 13 residues. CDR3 amino acids: CASSLDFTYEQYF. CDR3 coding DNA: TGCGCCAGCAGCTTGGACTTCACCTACGAGCAGTACTTC.

The V and J genes are TRBV7-3 and TRBJ2-5; 13 bases agree with TRBD2. The CDR3 totals 15 residues. Germline CDR1 is SGHTA and CDR2 is FQGTGA. V gave up 3 bases and J gave up 5 bases; unmatched junction bases: 3. As DNA, the CDR3 is TGTGCCAGCAGCTTGACGGGACTAGCGGGGGAGACCCAGTACTTC. Protein sequence: CASSLTGLAGETQYF.

The chain recombines TRBV18 with TRBJ1-2; TRBD1 is a possible D gene (5 bases). The V gene lost 1 base and the J gene lost 6 bases, with 18 bases spanning the gap. The CDR3 runs 16 residues. In germline, CDR1 is KGHSH, CDR2 LQKENI. The CDR3 sequence: CASSPLTTDSRDGYTF. In DNA, the CDR3 is TGTGCCAGCTCACCACTCACTACTGACAGCCGAGATGGCTACACCTTC. Looking up the rest from reference TRBV18 and TRBJ1-2 gives the full variable domain: NAGVMQNPRHLVRRRGQEARLRCSPMKGHSHVYWYRQLPEEGLKFMVYLQKENIIDESGMPKERFSAEFPKEGPSILRIQQVVRGDSAAYFCASSPLTTDSRDGYTFGSGTRLTVV.

This clone has a handful of counts. The chain uses TRBV5-1 and TRBJ1-2; 11 nucleotides match TRBD1. The CDR3 is made up of 14 amino acids. Germline V gene sequence: CDR1 SGHRS, CDR2 YFSETQ. V lost 3 bases and J lost 7; bases outside the gene matches: 5. The CDR3 bases are TGCGCCAGCAGCTGGCGGACAGGGGGCTCTGGCTACACCTTC. Translating it yields CASSWRTGGSGYTF.

Only one count was recorded for this clone. CDR3 residues: CASSSLGQTEQFF. CDR3 nucleotide sequence: TGTGCCAGCAGCTCCTTAGGACAGACAGAGCAGTTCTTC. The chain carries TRBV9 and TRBJ2-1, with TRBD1 as a possible D gene (6 bases). The CDR3 covers 13 residues. Germline V gene sequence: CDR1 SGDLS, CDR2 YYNGEE. V lost 4 bases and J 10 bases, leaving 15 bases between the germline ends.

This chain connects TRBV18 to TRBJ2-4, with 8 bases identical to TRBD1. The V and J ends lost 4 bases and 0 bases, in that order; junction bases with no gene match: 11. CDR3 length: 18 residues. Per the germline V gene, CDR1 is KGHSH and CDR2 is LQKENI. The CDR3 DNA is TGTGCCAGCTCACTCGGGACAGGCATATCACTAGCCAAAAACATTCAGTACTTC. Its translation is CASSLGTGISLAKNIQYF.

V and J are TRBV11-3 and TRBJ1-6; D gene unclear. The CDR3 is 18 amino acids. The V gene lost 3 bases and the J gene lost 3 bases, with 18 bases spanning the gap. The germline V gene has CDR1 SGHNT and CDR2 YENEEA. In nucleotides, the CDR3 is TGTGCCAGCAGCTTGATGTTTCAGCGAAGATACTATAATTCACCCCTCCACTTT. This translates into CASSLMFQRRYYNSPLHF.